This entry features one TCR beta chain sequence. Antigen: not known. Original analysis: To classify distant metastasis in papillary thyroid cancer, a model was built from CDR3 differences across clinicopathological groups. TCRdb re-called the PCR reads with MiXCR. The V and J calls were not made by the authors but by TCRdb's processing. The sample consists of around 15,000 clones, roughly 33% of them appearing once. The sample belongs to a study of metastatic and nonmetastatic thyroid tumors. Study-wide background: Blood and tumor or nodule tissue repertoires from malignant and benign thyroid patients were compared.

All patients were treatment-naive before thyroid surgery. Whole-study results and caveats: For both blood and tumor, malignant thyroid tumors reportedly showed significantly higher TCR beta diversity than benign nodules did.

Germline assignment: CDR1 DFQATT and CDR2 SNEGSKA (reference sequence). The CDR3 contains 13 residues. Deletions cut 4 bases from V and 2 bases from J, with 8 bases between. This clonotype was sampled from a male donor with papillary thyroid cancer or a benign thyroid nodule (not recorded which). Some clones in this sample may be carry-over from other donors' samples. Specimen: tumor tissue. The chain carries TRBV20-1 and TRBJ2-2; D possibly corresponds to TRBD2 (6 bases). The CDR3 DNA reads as TGCAGTGCTATCGGGGGAAACACCGGGGAGCTGTTTTTT. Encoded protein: CSAIGGNTGELFF.